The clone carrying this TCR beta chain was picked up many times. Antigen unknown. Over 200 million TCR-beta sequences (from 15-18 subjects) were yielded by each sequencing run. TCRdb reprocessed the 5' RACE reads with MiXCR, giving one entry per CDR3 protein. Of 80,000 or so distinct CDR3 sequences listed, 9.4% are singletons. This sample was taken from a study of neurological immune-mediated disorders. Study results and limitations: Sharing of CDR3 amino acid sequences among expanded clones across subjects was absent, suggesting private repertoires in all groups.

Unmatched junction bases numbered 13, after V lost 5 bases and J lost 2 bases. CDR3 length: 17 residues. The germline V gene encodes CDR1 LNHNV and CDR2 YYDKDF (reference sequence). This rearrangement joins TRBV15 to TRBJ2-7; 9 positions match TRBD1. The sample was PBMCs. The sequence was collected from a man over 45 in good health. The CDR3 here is CATSGPPWRDRAYEQYF. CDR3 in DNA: TGTGCCACCAGCGGCCCGCCCTGGAGGGACAGGGCCTACGAGCAGTACTTC.